This record covers a single TCR beta chain. PCR primers comprised 60 Vbeta and 13 Jbeta primers. Sequencing was performed with immunoSEQ multiplex PCR; in TCRdb, only in-frame clones are kept and a portion is missing. The data contain about 190,000 clones, 80% to 90% of them seen just once; the ten biggest clones take up 1% to 1.5%. This sample stems from a study of cytomegalovirus exposure and HLA in healthy donors. The V end was cut by 3 bases, the J end by 2 bases, with 10 bases between. CDR3 length equals 15 residues. CDR1 is MNHEY and CDR2 is SMNVEV in the germline V gene (reference sequence). The TCR originated in a young man in good health and CMV-seronegative. Sequences were obtained from PBMCs. V and J are TRBV27 and TRBJ2-2; D unresolved. The CDR3 protein is CASSFFEANTGELFF. The CDR3 DNA reads as TGTGCCAGCAGTTTTTTCGAGGCTAACACCGGGGAGCTGTTTTTT.